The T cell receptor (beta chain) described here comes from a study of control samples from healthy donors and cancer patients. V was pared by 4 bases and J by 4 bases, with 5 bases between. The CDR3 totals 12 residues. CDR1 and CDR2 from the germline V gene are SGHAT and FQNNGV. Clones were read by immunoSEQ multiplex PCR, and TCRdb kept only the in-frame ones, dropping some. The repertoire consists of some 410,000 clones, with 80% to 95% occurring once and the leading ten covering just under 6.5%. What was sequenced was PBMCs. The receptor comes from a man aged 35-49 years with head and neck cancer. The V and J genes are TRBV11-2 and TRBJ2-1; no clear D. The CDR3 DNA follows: TGTGCCAGCAGCTCGGTATACAATGAGCAGTTCTTC. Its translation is CASSSVYNEQFF.